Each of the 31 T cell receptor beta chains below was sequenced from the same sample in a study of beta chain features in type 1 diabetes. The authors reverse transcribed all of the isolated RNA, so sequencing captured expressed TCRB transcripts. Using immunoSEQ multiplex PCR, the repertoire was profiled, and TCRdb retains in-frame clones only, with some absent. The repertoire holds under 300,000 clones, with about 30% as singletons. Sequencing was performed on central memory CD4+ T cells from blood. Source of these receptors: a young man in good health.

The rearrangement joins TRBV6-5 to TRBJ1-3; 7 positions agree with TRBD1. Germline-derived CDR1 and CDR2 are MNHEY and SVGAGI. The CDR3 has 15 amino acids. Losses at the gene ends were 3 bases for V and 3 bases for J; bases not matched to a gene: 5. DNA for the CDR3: TGTGCCAGCAGTTATTCGGGACAGCTTGGAAACACCATATATTTT. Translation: CASSYSGQLGNTIYF.

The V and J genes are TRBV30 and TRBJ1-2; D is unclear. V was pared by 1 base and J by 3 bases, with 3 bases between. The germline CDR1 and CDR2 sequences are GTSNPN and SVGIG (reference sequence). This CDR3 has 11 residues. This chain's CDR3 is CAWSGYYGYTF. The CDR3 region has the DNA TGTGCCTGGAGTGGTTACTATGGCTACACCTTC. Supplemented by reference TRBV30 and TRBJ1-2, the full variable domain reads SQTIHQWPATLVQPVGSPLSLECTVEGTSNPNLYWYRQAAGRGLQLLFYSVGIGQISSEVPQNLSASRPQDRQFILSSKKLLLSDSGFYLCAWSGYYGYTFGSGTRLTVV.

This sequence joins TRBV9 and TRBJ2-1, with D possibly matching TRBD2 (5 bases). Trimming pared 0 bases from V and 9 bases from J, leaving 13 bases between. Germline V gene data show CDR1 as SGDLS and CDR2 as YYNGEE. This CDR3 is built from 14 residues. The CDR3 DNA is TGTGCCAGCAGCGTAGTGCCCGGAGGCAGTGAGCAGTTCTTC. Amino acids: CASSVVPGGSEQFF.

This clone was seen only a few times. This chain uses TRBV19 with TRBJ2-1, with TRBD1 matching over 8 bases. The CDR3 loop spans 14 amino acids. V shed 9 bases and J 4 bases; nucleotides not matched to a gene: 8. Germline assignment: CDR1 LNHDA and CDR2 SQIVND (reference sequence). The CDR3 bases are TGTGCCAGCTCTGACAGGGGACGGTACAATGAGCAGTTCTTC. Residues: CASSDRGRYNEQFF. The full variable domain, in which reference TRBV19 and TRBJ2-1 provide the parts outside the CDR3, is DGGITQSPKYLFRKEGQNVTLSCEQNLNHDAMYWYRQDPGQGLRLIYYSQIVNDFQKGDIAEGYSVSREKKESFPLTVTSAQKNPTAFYLCASSDRGRYNEQFFGPGTRLTVL.

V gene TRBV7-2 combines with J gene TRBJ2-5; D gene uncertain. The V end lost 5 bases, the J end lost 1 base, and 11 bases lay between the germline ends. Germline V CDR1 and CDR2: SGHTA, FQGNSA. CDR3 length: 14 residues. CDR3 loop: CASSPSAAQETQYF. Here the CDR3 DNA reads TGTGCCAGCAGCCCCTCGGCAGCCCAAGAGACCCAGTACTTC.

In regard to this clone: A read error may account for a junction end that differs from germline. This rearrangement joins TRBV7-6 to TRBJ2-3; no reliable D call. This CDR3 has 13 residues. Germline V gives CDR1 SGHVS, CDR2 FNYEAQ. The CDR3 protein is CACSSGKADTQYF. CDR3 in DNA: TGTGCCTGCAGCTCTGGGAAAGCGGATACGCAGTATTTT. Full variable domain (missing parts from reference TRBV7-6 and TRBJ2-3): GAGVSQSPRYKVTKRGQDVALRCDPISGHVSLYWYRQALGQGPEFLTYFNYEAQQDKSGLPNDRFSAERPEGSISTLTIQRTEQRDSAMYRCACSSGKADTQYFGPGTRLTVL.

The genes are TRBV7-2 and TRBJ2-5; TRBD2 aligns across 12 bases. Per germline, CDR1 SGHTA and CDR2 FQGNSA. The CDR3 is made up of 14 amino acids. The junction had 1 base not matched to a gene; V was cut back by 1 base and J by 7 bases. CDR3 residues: CASSLELAGGTQYF. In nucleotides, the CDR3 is TGTGCCAGCAGCTTAGAACTAGCGGGAGGGACCCAGTACTTC.

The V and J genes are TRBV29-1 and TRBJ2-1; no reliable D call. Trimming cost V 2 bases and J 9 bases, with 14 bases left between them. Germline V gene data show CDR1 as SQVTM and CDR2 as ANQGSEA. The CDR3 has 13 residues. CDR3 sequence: CSVEYARLGEQFF. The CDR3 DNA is TGCAGCGTTGAATATGCTAGGCTAGGTGAGCAGTTCTTC.

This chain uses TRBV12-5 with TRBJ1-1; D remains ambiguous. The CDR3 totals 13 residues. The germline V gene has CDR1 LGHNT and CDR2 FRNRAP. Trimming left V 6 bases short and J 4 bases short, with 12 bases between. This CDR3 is CASGPDAGTEAFF. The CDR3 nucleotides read TGTGCTAGTGGCCCGGACGCCGGCACTGAAGCTTTCTTT. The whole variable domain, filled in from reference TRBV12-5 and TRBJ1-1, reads DARVTQTPRHKVTEMGQEVTMRCQPILGHNTVFWYRQTMMQGLELLAYFRNRAPLDDSGMPKDRFSAEMPDATLATLKIQPSEPRDSAVYFCASGPDAGTEAFFGQGTRLTVV.

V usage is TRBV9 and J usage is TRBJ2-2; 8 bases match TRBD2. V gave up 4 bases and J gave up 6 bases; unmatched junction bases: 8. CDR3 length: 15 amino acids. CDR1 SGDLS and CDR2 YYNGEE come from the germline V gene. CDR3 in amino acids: CASSPRTSGAGELFF. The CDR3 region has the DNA TGTGCCAGCAGCCCCCGAACTAGCGGTGCCGGGGAGCTGTTTTTT.

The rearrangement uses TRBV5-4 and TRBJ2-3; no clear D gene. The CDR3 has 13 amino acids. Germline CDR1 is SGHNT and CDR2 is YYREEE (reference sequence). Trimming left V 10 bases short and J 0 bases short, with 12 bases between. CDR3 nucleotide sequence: TGTGCCGGCCGATCCCAAAGCACAGATACGCAGTATTTT. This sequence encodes CAGRSQSTDTQYF.

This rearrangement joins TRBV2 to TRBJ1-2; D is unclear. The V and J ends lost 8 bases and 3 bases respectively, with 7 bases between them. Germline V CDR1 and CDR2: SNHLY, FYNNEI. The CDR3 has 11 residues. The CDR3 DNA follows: TGTGCCAGCGCTTTGGACTATGGCTACACCTTC. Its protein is CASALDYGYTF.

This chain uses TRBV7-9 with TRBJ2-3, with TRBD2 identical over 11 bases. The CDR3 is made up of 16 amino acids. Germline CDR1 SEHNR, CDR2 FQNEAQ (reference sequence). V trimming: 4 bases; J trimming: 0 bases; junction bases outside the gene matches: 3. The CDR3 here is CASSSRLAGSTDTQYF. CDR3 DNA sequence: TGTGCCAGCAGCTCCAGACTAGCGGGAAGCACAGATACGCAGTATTTT.

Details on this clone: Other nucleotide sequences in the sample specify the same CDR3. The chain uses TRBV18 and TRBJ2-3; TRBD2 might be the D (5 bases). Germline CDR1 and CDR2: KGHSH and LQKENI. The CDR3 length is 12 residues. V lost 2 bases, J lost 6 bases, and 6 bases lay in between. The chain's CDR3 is CASSPGGDTQYF. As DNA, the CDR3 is TGTGCCAGCTCACCAGGCGGGGATACGCAGTATTTT.

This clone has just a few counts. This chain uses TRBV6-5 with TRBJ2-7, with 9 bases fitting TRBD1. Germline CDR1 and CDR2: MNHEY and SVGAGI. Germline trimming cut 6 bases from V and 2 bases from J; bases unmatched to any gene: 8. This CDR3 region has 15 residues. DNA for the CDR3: TGTGCCAGCAGCCCCGGGACAGGGCCGACCTACGAGCAGTACTTC. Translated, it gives CASSPGTGPTYEQYF.

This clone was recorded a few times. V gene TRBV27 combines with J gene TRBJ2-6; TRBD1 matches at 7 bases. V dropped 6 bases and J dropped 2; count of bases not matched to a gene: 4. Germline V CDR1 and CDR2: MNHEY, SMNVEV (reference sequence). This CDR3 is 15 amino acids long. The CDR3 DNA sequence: TGTGCCAGCAGCCAAGGGGGCGCTGGGGCCAACGTCCTGACTTTC. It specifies CASSQGGAGANVLTF.

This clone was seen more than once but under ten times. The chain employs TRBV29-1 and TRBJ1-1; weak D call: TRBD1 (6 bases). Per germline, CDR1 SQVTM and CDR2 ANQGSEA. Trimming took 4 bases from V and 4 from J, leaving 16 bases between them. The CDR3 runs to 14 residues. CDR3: CSVVERGAFTEAFF. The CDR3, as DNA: TGCAGCGTTGTTGAACGGGGGGCATTCACTGAAGCTTTCTTT. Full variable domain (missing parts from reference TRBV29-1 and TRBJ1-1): SAVISQKPSRDICQRGTSLTIQCQVDSQVTMMFWYRQQPGQSLTLIATANQGSEATYESGFVIDKFPISRPNLTFSTLTVSNMSPEDSSIYLCSVVERGAFTEAFFGQGTRLTVV.

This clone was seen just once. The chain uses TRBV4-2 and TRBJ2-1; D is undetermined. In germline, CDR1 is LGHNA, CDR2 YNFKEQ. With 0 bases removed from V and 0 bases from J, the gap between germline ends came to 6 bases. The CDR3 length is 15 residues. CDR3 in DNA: TGTGCCAGCAGCCAAGAGTGGAGCTCCTACAATGAGCAGTTCTTC. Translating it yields CASSQEWSSYNEQFF.

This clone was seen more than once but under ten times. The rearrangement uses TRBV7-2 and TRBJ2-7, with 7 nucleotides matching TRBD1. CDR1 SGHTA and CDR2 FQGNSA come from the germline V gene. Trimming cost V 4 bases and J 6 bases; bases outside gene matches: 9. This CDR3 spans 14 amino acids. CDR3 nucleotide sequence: TGTGCCAGCAGCTCCAGACAGGGAACTATCGAGCAGTACTTC. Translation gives CASSSRQGTIEQYF.

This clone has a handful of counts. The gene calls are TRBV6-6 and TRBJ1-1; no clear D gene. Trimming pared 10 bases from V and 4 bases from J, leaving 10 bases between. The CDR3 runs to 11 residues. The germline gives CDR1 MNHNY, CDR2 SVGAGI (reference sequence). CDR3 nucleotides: TGTGCCACGACGGTAGGCACTGAAGCTTTCTTT. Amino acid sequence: CATTVGTEAFF.

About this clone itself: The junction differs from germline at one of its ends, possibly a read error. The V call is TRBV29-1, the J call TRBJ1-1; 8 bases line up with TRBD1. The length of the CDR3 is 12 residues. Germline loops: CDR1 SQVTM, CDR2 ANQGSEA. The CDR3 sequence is CSVEEGSQGAIF. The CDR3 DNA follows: TGCAGCGTTGAAGAAGGGTCGCAGGGGGCGATCTTT.

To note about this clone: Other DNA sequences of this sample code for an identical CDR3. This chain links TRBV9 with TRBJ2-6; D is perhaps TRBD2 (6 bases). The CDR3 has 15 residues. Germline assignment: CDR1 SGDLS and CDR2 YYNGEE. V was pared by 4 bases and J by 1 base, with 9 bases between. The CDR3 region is CASSLRGSGANVLTF. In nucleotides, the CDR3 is TGTGCCAGCAGCTTGCGGGGATCTGGGGCCAACGTCCTGACTTTC. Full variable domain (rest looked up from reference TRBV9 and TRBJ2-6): DSGVTQTPKHLITATGQRVTLRCSPRSGDLSVYWYQQSLDQGLQFLIQYYNGEERAKGNILERFSAQQFPDLHSELNLSSLELGDSALYFCASSLRGSGANVLTFGAGSRLTVL.

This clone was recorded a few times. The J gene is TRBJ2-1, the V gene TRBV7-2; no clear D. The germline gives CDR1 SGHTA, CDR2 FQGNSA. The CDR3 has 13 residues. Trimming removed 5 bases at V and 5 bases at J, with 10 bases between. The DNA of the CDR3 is TGTGCCAGCAGCCCTAGAGGAGACAATGAGCAGTTCTTC. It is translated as CASSPRGDNEQFF.

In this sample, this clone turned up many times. Written as DNA, the CDR3 is TGTGCCAGCAGCGTAGGCCCAGGGGCGCCCAGCGAGCAGTACTTC. Translation: CASSVGPGAPSEQYF. This sequence joins TRBV9 and TRBJ2-7, with TRBD1 as a possible D gene (6 bases). The ends were cut back, 0 bases at V and 6 bases at J, with 16 bases in the middle. CDR1 and CDR2 from the germline V gene are SGDLS and YYNGEE. CDR3 length: 15 amino acids.

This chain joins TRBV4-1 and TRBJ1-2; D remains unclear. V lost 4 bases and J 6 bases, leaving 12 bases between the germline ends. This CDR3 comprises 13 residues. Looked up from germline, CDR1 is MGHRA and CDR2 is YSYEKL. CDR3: CASSLDGSNGYTF. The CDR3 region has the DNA TGCGCCAGCAGCCTAGATGGGTCCAATGGCTACACCTTC.

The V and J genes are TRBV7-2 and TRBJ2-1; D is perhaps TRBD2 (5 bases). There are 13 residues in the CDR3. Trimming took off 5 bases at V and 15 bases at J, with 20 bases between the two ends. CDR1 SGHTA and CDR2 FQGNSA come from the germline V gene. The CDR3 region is CASSQLTLGGRFF. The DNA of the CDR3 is TGTGCCAGCAGCCAACTAACTCTAGGTGGGAGGTTCTTC.

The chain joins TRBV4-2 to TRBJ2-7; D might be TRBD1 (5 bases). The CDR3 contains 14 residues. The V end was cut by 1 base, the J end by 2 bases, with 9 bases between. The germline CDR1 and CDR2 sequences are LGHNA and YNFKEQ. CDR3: CASSQAETAYEQYF. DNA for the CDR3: TGTGCCAGCAGCCAAGCTGAGACAGCCTACGAGCAGTACTTC.

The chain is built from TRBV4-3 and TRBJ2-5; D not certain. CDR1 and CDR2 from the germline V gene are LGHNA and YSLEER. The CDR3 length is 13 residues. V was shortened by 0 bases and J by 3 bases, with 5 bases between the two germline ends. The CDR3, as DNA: TGCGCCAGCAGCCAAGAAAGTGAAGAGACCCAGTACTTC. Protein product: CASSQESEETQYF.

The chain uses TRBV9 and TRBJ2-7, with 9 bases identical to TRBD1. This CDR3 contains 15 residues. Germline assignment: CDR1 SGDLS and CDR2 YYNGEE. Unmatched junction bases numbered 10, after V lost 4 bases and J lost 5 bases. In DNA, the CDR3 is TGTGCCAGCAGCAAAGGGAACAGGGGGCGGAACGAGCAGTACTTC. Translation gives CASSKGNRGRNEQYF. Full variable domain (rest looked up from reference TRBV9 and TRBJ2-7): DSGVTQTPKHLITATGQRVTLRCSPRSGDLSVYWYQQSLDQGLQFLIQYYNGEERAKGNILERFSAQQFPDLHSELNLSSLELGDSALYFCASSKGNRGRNEQYFGPGTRLTVT.

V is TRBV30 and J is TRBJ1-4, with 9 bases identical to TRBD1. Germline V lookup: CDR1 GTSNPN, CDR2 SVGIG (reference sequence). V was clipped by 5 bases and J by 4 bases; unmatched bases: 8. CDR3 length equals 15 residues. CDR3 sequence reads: CAWYPMGQGNEKLFF. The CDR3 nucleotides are TGTGCCTGGTACCCTATGGGACAGGGTAATGAAAAACTGTTTTTT.

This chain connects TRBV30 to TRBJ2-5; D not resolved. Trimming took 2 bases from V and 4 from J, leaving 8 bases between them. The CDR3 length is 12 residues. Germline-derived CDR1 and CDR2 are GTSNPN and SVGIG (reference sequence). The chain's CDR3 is CAWSPNAETQYF. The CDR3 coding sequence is TGTGCCTGGAGTCCTAATGCAGAGACCCAGTACTTC.